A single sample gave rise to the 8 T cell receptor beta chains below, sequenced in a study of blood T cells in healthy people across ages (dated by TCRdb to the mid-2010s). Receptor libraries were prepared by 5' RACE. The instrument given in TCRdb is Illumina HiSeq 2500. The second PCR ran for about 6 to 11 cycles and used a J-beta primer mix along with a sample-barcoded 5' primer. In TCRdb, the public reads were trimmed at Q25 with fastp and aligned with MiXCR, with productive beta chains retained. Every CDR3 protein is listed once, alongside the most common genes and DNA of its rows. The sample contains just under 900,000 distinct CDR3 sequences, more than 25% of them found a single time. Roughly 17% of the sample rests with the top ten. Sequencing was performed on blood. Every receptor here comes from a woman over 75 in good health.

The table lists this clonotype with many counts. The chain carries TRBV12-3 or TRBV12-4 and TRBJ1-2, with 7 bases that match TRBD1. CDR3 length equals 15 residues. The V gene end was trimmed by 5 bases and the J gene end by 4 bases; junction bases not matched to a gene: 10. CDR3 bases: TGTGCCAGCAGTCCCCGGACAGGCCGAGGCTATGGCTACACCTTC. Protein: CASSPRTGRGYGYTF.

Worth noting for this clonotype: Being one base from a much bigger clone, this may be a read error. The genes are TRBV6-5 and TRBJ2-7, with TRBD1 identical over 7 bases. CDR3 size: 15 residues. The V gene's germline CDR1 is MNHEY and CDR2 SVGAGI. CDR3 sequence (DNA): TGTGCCGGCAGAGATACAGGGGCACTCTCCTACGAGCAGTACTTC. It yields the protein CAGRDTGALSYEQYF.

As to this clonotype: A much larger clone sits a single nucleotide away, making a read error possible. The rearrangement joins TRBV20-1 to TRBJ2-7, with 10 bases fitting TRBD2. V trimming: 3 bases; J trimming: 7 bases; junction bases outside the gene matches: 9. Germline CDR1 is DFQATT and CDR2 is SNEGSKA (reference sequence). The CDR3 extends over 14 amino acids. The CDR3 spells CSARKRGGGNEQYF. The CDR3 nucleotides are TGCAGTGCTAGGAAGCGGGGGGGCGGGAATGAGCAGTACTTC.

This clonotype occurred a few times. CDR3 sequence: CASNRQGYGYTF. The CDR3 nucleotides read TGTGCCAGCAACAGACAGGGCTATGGCTACACCTTC. The chain joins TRBV7-2 to TRBJ1-2; 7 nucleotides line up with TRBD1. Germline CDR1 SGHTA, CDR2 FQGNSA. The ends lost 7 bases at V and 4 bases at J; junction bases unmatched: 3. The CDR3 is 12 residues long.

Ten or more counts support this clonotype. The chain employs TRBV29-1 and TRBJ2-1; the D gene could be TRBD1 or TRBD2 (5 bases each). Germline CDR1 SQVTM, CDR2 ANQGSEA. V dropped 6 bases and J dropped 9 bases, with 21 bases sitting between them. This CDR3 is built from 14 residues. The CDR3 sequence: CSVSRDPLNGEQFF. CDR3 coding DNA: TGCAGCGTGTCTAGGGACCCACTTAATGGTGAGCAGTTCTTC.

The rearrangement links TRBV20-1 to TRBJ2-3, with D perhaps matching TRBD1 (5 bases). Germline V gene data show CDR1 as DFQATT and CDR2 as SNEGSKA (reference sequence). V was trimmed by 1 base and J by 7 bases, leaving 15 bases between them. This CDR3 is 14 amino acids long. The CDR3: CSARAGRATNTQYF. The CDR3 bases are TGCAGTGCTAGAGCCGGCAGGGCGACGAATACGCAGTATTTT.

Here the CDR3 DNA reads TGCAGTGCCAGGGGCAGGGGTAAAAACATTCAGTACTTC. This gives the protein CSARGRGKNIQYF. V and J are TRBV20-1 and TRBJ2-4; possibly TRBD1 for D (6 bases). The length of the CDR3 is 13 residues. The V gene lost 6 bases and the J gene lost 4 bases, with 13 bases spanning the gap. CDR1 is DFQATT and CDR2 is SNEGSKA in the germline V gene (reference sequence).

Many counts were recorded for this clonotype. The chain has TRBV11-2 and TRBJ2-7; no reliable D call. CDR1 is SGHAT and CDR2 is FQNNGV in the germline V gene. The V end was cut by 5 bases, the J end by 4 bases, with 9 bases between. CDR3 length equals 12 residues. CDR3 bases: TGTGCCAGCAGCGCATGGGGTTACGAGCAGTACTTC. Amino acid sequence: CASSAWGYEQYF.